This is a list of T cell receptor beta chains from one sample in a study of cytomegalovirus exposure and HLA in healthy donors. The data were produced by immunoSEQ multiplex PCR, yet TCRdb's version contains in-frame clones alone and is incomplete. The table records some 130,000 clones, just under 85% of them present only once. Sample: PBMCs. Source of these receptors: a man aged 25 to 45 in good health and CMV-seropositive. The CDR3 runs from the conserved cysteine through the conserved F or W. Each record gives: clone size, D gene, J gene, V gene, CDR3 DNA, CDR3 protein. D genes are given only for firm matches. Clone size is not always given. Where it is, it says once, few, many or a class for expanded clones.

size: -
D: -
J: TRBJ1-4
V: TRBV5-1
DNA: TGCGCCAGCAGCTTGCCGGGGCGGGGTAATGAAAAACTGTTTTTT
CDR3: CASSLPGRGNEKLFF

size: -
D: TRBD1
J: TRBJ1-4
V: TRBV27
DNA: TGTGCCAGCAGTCCCGGGACAGGGATTGGTAATGAAAAACTGTTTTTT
CDR3: CASSPGTGIGNEKLFF

size: once
D: -
J: TRBJ1-2
V: TRBV28
DNA: TGTGCCACCAACCCCAGTGAGGTGGGCTATGGCTACACCTTC
CDR3: CATNPSEVGYGYTF

size: -
D: TRBD1
J: TRBJ1-1
V: TRBV27
DNA: TGTGCCAGCAGTCGGGACAGGACGAACACTGAAGCTTTCTTT
CDR3: CASSRDRTNTEAFF

size: many
D: TRBD2
J: TRBJ2-4
V: TRBV9
DNA: TGTGCCAGCAGCGTTCAGGGACTAGCGGGAGATATAGGCAAAAACATTCAGTACTTC
CDR3: CASSVQGLAGDIGKNIQYF

size: -
D: TRBD1
J: TRBJ2-7
V: TRBV6-5
DNA: TGTGCCAGCAGTGGGGGACAGGTGGGGTTTTACGAGCAGTACTTC
CDR3: CASSGGQVGFYEQYF

size: -
D: TRBD1
J: TRBJ1-6
V: TRBV11-2
DNA: TGTGCCAGCAGCTCATGGACAGGGGGAAATTCACCCCTCCACTTT
CDR3: CASSSWTGGNSPLHF

size: -
D: TRBD2
J: TRBJ2-5
V: TRBV27
DNA: TGTGCCACCCTACCAAGCGGGGGGGCAAAGACCCAGTACTTC
CDR3: CATLPSGGAKTQYF

size: once
D: TRBD2
J: TRBJ2-7
V: TRBV5-8
DNA: TGTGCCAGCAGCGCTAGCGGGGGCCCCTCCTACGAGCAGTACTTC
CDR3: CASSASGGPSYEQYF

size: -
D: TRBD2
J: TRBJ2-7
V: TRBV7-2
DNA: TGTGCCAGCAGCAGCCGACTAGCGGCCTACGAGCAGTACTTC
CDR3: CASSSRLAAYEQYF

size: -
D: TRBD1
J: TRBJ1-2
V: TRBV2
DNA: TGTGCCAGCAGCCTATCGTCAGGGGGTGGTGGCTACACCTTC
CDR3: CASSLSSGGGGYTF

size: -
D: TRBD1
J: TRBJ1-3
V: TRBV6-1
DNA: TGTGCCAGCAGCGCGGGACAGGGGTCTGGAAACACCATATATTTT
CDR3: CASSAGQGSGNTIYF

size: -
D: -
J: TRBJ2-5
V: TRBV4-2
DNA: TGTGCCAGCAGCCAAGAGGGGGCCAAGACCCAGTACTTC
CDR3: CASSQEGAKTQYF

size: -
D: TRBD2
J: TRBJ2-1
V: TRBV10-1
DNA: TGCGCCAGCAGTCGGACTAGCGGGTTTAATGAGCAGTTCTTC
CDR3: CASSRTSGFNEQFF

size: -
D: TRBD1
J: TRBJ1-3
V: TRBV11-1
DNA: TGTGCCAGCAGCTCCGACAGGGCATCTGGAAACACCATATATTTT
CDR3: CASSSDRASGNTIYF

size: few
D: -
J: TRBJ1-5
V: TRBV5-4
DNA: TGTGCCAGCAGCCCTAACCGGGACGAAGGACTAAATCAGCCCCAGCATTTT
CDR3: CASSPNRDEGLNQPQHF

size: once
D: TRBD2
J: TRBJ2-5
V: TRBV5-4
DNA: TGTGCCAGCAGCTTGGTTGCTAGCGGGGGGGCCGGAAAGACCCAGTACTTC
CDR3: CASSLVASGGAGKTQYF

size: -
D: TRBD1
J: TRBJ1-1
V: TRBV7-3
DNA: TGTGCCAGCAGCTTTCCGCCCGGACAGGCGAACACTGAAGCTTTCTTT
CDR3: CASSFPPGQANTEAFF

size: -
D: -
J: TRBJ1-2
V: TRBV25-1
DNA: TGTGCCAGCAGTGCCCTAGGGAGGGTAGAAGTTGATGGCTACACCTTC
CDR3: CASSALGRVEVDGYTF

size: -
D: TRBD1
J: TRBJ2-5
V: TRBV19
DNA: TGTGCCAGTACCGATCTGGGGGACAGGGGAGAGACCCAGTACTTC
CDR3: CASTDLGDRGETQYF

size: -
D: TRBD1
J: TRBJ2-7
V: TRBV18
DNA: TGTGCCAGCTCACCCGGGACAGGGGCCTACGAGCAGTACTTC
CDR3: CASSPGTGAYEQYF

size: many
D: -
J: TRBJ2-5
V: TRBV30
DNA: TGTGCCTGGTCAGGCGGGGACTTCCAAGAGACCCAGTACTTC
CDR3: CAWSGGDFQETQYF

size: -
D: -
J: TRBJ1-2
V: TRBV19
DNA: TGTGCCAGTAGGGACTGGAGGCGGGGCCAGAGTTATGGCTACACCTTC
CDR3: CASRDWRRGQSYGYTF

size: -
D: -
J: TRBJ1-2
V: TRBV2
DNA: TGTGCCAGCAGCATGGACAGTCGGGGCTACACCTTC
CDR3: CASSMDSRGYTF

size: -
D: -
J: TRBJ2-1
V: TRBV15
DNA: TGTGCCACCAGCAGAGACGGCAGGGGCAATGAGCAGTTCTTC
CDR3: CATSRDGRGNEQFF

size: few
D: TRBD1
J: TRBJ1-4
V: TRBV9
DNA: TGTGCCAGCAGCCCTAGACTACAGGGGAACAGTGAAAAACTGTTTTTT
CDR3: CASSPRLQGNSEKLFF

size: -
D: TRBD1
J: TRBJ2-5
V: TRBV5-1
DNA: TGCGCCAGCAGCTGGGACAGGGTGGAGACCCAGTACTTC
CDR3: CASSWDRVETQYF

size: -
D: -
J: TRBJ2-1
V: TRBV10-3
DNA: TGTGCCATCAGTGGCAACAGGGTTGAGCAGTTCTTC
CDR3: CAISGNRVEQFF

size: -
D: -
J: TRBJ1-1
V: TRBV7-9
DNA: TGTGCCAGCAGCGAAAAGCGGCCGTCCATCTCTGGGAACACTGAAGCTTTCTTT
CDR3: CASSEKRPSISGNTEAFF

size: -
D: -
J: TRBJ2-1
V: TRBV5-6
DNA: TGTGCCAGCAGCTTCAGAGGAATCAGCTCCTACAATGAGCAGTTCTTC
CDR3: CASSFRGISSYNEQFF

size: once
D: TRBD1
J: TRBJ2-5
V: TRBV7-9
DNA: TGTGCCAGCAGCACTCCGGGACAGGGTAGGCAGACCCAGTACTTC
CDR3: CASSTPGQGRQTQYF

size: -
D: TRBD1
J: TRBJ1-2
V: TRBV6-5
DNA: TGTGCCAGCAGCACACCGGGGACAGGGAATGGCTACACCTTC
CDR3: CASSTPGTGNGYTF

size: many
D: TRBD1
J: TRBJ2-5
V: TRBV11-2
DNA: TGTGCCAGCAGTTCCGACAGGGTGGAGACCCAGTACTTC
CDR3: CASSSDRVETQYF

size: -
D: TRBD1
J: TRBJ2-1
V: TRBV5-1
DNA: TGCGCCAGCTCCACAGGGGGCGGGGGCTCCTACAATGAGCAGTTCTTC
CDR3: CASSTGGGGSYNEQFF

size: -
D: -
J: TRBJ2-5
V: TRBV6-5
DNA: TGTGCCAGCAGTAGGGGGTTTGGAGAGACCCAGTACTTC
CDR3: CASSRGFGETQYF

size: -
D: -
J: TRBJ2-5
V: TRBV2
DNA: TGTGCCAGCAGTGAATCCCTCCGTTCAGGGACTCAAGAGACCCAGTACTTC
CDR3: CASSESLRSGTQETQYF

size: -
D: TRBD2
J: TRBJ2-7
V: TRBV7-2
DNA: TGTGCCAGCAGCCCCGAGACTAGCGGGTACGAGCAGTACTTC
CDR3: CASSPETSGYEQYF

size: -
D: -
J: TRBJ2-2
V: TRBV7-9
DNA: TGTGCCAGCAGCTCCCGGGGGAACACCGGGGAGCTGTTTTTT
CDR3: CASSSRGNTGELFF

size: -
D: TRBD1
J: TRBJ1-1
V: TRBV10-1
DNA: TGCGCCAGCAGTGACCGGACAGGGGGTTCGAACACTGAAGCTTTCTTT
CDR3: CASSDRTGGSNTEAFF

size: -
D: -
J: TRBJ2-7
V: TRBV27
DNA: TGTGCCAGCAGTTTAAGGGCGGGGCCATACGAGCAGTACTTC
CDR3: CASSLRAGPYEQYF

size: once
D: -
J: TRBJ1-2
V: TRBV9
DNA: TGTGCCAGCAGCGTTGGATCCACCGACAGGCTCTATGGCTACACCTTC
CDR3: CASSVGSTDRLYGYTF

size: -
D: -
J: TRBJ2-3
V: TRBV6-5
DNA: TGTGCCAGCAGTTACGGGGGGATTAAAGATACGCAGTATTTT
CDR3: CASSYGGIKDTQYF

size: -
D: -
J: TRBJ1-2
V: TRBV4-1
DNA: TGCGCCAGCAGCCAAGAAGTGGTAGGCCGGCGGGGCTACACCTTC
CDR3: CASSQEVVGRRGYTF

size: -
D: -
J: TRBJ1-1
V: TRBV7-6
DNA: TGTGCCAGCAGCTTAGACGGCACTGAAGCTTTCTTT
CDR3: CASSLDGTEAFF

size: -
D: -
J: TRBJ1-4
V: TRBV7-3
DNA: TGTGCCAGCAGCTTAAATGGGAGAGGTGACACTAATGAAAAACTGTTTTTT
CDR3: CASSLNGRGDTNEKLFF